The present entry profiles one T cell receptor beta chain with its context. Only in-frame clones appear in the TCRdb table, and some are missing; sequencing was by immunoSEQ multiplex PCR. The repertoire holds about 150,000 clones, with 80% to 90% as singletons. The data derive from a study of blood T cell repertoires in COVID-19. Study overall: T cells, B-cell-depleted T cells, or PBMCs provided the cDNA or gDNA that served as material.

Source material: peripheral blood. This clonotype was obtained from a man aged 80 or over with acute or convalescent COVID-19.

This CDR3 reads CASRKPTGGLYGYTF. DNA for the CDR3: TGTGCCAGCCGTAAGCCAACGGGAGGGCTCTATGGCTACACCTTC. The chain couples TRBV28 to TRBJ1-2; unclear D gene. V was trimmed by 8 bases and J by 4 bases, leaving 20 bases between them. CDR1 and CDR2 (germline): MDHEN, SYDVKM. CDR3 length equals 15 residues.